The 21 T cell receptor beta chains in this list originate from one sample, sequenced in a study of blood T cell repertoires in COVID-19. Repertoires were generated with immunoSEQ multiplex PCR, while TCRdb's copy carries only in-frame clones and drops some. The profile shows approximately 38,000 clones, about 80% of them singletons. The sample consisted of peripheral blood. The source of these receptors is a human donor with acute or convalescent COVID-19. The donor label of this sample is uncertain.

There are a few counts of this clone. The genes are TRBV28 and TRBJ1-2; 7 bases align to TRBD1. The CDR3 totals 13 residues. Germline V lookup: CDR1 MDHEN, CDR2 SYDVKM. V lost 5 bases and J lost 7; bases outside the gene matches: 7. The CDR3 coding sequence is TGTGCCAGCAGTCCAGGGGGAGTGCGTGGCTACACCTTC. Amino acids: CASSPGGVRGYTF.

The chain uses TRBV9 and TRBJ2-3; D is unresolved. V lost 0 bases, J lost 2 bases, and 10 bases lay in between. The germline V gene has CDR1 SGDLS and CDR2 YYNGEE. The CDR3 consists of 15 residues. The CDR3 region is CASSVGGAPTDTQYF. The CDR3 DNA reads TGTGCCAGCAGCGTAGGCGGTGCTCCCACAGATACGCAGTATTTT.

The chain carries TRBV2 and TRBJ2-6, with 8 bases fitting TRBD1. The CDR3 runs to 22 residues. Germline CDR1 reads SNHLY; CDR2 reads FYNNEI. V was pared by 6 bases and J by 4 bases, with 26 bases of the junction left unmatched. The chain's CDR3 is CASSLNLKRLGTGIAGANVLTF. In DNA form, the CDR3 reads TGTGCCAGCAGCCTTAATTTAAAAAGATTGGGGACAGGCATCGCCGGGGCCAACGTCCTGACTTTC.

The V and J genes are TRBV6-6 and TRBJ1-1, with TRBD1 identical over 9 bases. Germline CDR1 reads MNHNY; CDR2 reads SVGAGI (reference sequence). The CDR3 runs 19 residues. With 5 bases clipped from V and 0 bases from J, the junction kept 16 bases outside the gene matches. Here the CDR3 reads CASSPGTGKFSPLNTEAFF. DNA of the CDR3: TGTGCCAGCAGTCCCGGGACAGGGAAGTTCTCGCCGTTGAACACTGAAGCTTTCTTT.

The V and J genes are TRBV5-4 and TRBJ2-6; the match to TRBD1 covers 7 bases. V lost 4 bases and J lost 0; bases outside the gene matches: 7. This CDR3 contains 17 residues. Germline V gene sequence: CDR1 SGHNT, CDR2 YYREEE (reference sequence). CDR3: CASSDRDSSSGANVLTF. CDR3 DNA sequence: TGTGCCAGCAGCGATCGGGACAGTAGCTCTGGGGCCAACGTCCTGACTTTC.

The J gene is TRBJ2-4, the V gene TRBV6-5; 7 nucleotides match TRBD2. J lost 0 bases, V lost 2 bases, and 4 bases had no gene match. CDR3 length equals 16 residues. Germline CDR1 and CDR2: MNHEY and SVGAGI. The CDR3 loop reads CASSYMGGSAKNIQYF. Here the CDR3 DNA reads TGTGCCAGCAGTTACATGGGGGGGTCAGCCAAAAACATTCAGTACTTC.

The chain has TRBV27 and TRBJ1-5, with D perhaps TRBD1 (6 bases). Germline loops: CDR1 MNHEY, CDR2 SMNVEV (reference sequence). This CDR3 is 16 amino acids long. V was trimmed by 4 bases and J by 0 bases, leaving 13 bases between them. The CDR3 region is CASSSVQGYSNQPQHF. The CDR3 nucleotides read TGTGCCAGCAGTTCCGTTCAGGGGTATAGCAATCAGCCCCAGCATTTT.

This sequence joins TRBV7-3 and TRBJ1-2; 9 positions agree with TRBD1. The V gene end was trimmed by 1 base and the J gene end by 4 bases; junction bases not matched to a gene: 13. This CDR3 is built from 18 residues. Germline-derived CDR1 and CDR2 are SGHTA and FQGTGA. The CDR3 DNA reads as TGTGCCAGCAGCTTAAAAAAACCCCGGACAGGGGACTTCTATGGCTACACCTTC. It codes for CASSLKKPRTGDFYGYTF.

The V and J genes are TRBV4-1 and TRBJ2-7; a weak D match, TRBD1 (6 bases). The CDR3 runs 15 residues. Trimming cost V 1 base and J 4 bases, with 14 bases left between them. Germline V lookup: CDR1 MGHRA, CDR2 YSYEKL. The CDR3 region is CASSQVVQGGYEQYF. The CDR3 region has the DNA TGCGCCAGCAGCCAAGTAGTACAGGGTGGGTACGAGCAGTACTTC.

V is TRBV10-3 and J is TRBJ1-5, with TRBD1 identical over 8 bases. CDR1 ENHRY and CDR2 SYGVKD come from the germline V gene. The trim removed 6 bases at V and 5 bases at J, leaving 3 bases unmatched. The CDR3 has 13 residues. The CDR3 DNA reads TGTGCCATCAGGGACAGGGAGGATCAGCCCCAGCATTTT. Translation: CAIRDREDQPQHF.

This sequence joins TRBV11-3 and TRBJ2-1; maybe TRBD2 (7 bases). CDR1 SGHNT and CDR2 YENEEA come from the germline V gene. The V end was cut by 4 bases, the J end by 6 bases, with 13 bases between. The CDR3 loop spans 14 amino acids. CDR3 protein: CASSSIRGANEQFF. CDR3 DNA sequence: TGTGCCAGCAGCTCCATCCGGGGGGCCAATGAGCAGTTCTTC.

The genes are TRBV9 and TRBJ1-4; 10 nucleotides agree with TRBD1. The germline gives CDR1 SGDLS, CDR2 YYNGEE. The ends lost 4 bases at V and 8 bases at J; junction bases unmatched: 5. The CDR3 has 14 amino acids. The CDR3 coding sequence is TGTGCCAGCAGCTCGGGACAGGGGTTGGAAAAACTGTTTTTT. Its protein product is CASSSGQGLEKLFF.

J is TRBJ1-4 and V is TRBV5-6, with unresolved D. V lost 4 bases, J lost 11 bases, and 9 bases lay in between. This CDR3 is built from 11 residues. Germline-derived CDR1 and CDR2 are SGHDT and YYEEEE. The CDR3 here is CASSRAGKLFF. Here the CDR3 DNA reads TGTGCCAGCAGCCGCGCCGGGAAACTGTTTTTT.

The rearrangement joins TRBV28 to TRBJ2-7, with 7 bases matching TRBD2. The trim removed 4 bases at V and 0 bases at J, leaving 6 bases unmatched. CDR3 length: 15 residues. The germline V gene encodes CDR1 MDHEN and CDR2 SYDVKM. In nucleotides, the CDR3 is TGTGCCAGCAGTTGGGGAGGGACCAGCTCCTACGAGCAGTACTTC. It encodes CASSWGGTSSYEQYF.

DNA of the CDR3: TGCGCCAGCAGCCTGCGGGACGGAGAGACCCAGTACTTC. Translated: CASSLRDGETQYF. The rearrangement links TRBV5-1 to TRBJ2-5, with D perhaps TRBD2 (6 bases). Germline V CDR1 and CDR2: SGHRS, YFSETQ. CDR3 length: 13 residues. The germline V and J ends were trimmed by 4 bases and 4 bases, with 11 bases remaining between them.

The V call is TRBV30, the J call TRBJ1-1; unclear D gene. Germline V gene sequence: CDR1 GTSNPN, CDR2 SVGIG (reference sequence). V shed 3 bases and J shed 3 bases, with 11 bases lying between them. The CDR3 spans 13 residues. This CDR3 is CAWRSREDTEAFF. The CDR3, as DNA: TGTGCCTGGAGATCGAGGGAGGACACTGAAGCTTTCTTT.

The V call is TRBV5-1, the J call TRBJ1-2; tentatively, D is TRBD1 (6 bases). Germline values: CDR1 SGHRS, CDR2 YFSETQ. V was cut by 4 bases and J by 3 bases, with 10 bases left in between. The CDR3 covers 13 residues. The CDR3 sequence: CASSPGQDYGYTF. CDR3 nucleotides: TGCGCCAGCAGCCCGGGACAAGACTATGGCTACACCTTC.

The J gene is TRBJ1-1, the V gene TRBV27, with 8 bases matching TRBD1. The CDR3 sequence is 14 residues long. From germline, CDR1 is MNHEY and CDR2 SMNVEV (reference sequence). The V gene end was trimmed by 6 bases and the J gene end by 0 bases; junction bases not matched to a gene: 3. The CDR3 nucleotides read TGTGCCAGCAGGAGACAGGGGATGAACACTGAAGCTTTCTTT. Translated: CASRRQGMNTEAFF.

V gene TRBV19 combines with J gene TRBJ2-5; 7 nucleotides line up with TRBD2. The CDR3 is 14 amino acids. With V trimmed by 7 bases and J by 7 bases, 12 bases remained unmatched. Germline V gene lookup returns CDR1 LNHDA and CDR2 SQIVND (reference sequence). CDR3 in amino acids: CASKGRIGEGTQYF. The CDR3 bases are TGTGCCAGTAAGGGCCGGATAGGGGAGGGGACCCAGTACTTC.

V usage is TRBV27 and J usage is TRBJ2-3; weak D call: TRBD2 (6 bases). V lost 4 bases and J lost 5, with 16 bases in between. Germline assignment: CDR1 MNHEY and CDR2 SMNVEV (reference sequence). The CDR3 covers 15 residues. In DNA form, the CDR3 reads TGTGCCAGCAGTTCAAGGACTACTCTTGGAGATACGCAGTATTTT. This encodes CASSSRTTLGDTQYF.

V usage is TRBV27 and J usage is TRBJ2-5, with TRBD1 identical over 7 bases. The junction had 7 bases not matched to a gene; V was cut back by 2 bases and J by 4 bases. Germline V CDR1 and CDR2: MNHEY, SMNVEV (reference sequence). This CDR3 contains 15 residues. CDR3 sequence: CASSLTNRGSETQYF. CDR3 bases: TGTGCCAGCAGTTTAACGAACAGGGGTTCAGAGACCCAGTACTTC.